This TCR beta chain was found in a study of T cell responses to AZD1222 COVID-19 vaccine. Whole-study findings and limits: The span of vaccine-associated CD4 TCRs extended across spike, with dominance at 160-218 and 743-854.

Comments on this clone: Its antigen remains unidentified.

Some clones are missing from TCRdb's copy, which holds only in-frame ones; the method was immunoSEQ multiplex PCR. The sample lists 120,000 to 150,000 clones, 70% to 90% occurring once. Germline CDR1 KGHSH, CDR2 LQKENI. After removal of 0 bases from V and 4 bases from J, the junction contained 0 bases not matched to a gene. The CDR3 is 15 amino acids. The TCR was taken from an adult in good health. The chain is built from TRBV18 and TRBJ1-5; 10 nucleotides line up with TRBD1. Material: peripheral blood, obtained on day 0 of MenACWY control vaccination. CDR3 region: CASSPPGQGNQPQHF. The CDR3, as DNA: TGTGCCAGCTCACCACCGGGACAGGGGAATCAGCCCCAGCATTTT.